The 14 T cell receptor beta chains given below trace back to one sample, sequenced in a study of blood T cells in healthy people across ages. With a J-beta primer mix and a sample-barcoded 5' primer, a second PCR ran about 7 to 12 cycles. From the 5' RACE reads, TCRdb called clonotypes with MiXCR, one entry per CDR3 protein. The table includes 600,000 to 900,000 distinct CDR3 sequences, approximately 24% detected once. The sample was also linked to a second study, of T cells of mothers and their children.

The sample was blood. These receptors were collected from a boy aged 5-17 years in good health.

This chain uses TRBV28 with TRBJ2-4; D unresolved. Germline values: CDR1 MDHEN, CDR2 SYDVKM. Trimming stripped 3 bases from V and 0 bases from J, with 3 bases between. There are 13 residues in the CDR3. CDR3 loop: CASSFVAKNIQYF. The DNA for the CDR3 is TGTGCCAGCAGTTTTGTAGCCAAAAACATTCAGTACTTC.

The chain couples TRBV20-1 to TRBJ2-2; D perhaps matches TRBD2 (6 bases). The CDR3 totals 15 residues. The germline V and J ends were trimmed by 0 bases and 5 bases, with 13 bases remaining between them. Germline-derived CDR1 and CDR2 are DFQATT and SNEGSKA (reference sequence). CDR3 amino acids: CSARDRRAGTGELFF. CDR3 bases: TGCAGTGCTAGAGATCGGAGGGCTGGGACCGGGGAGCTGTTTTTT.

The chain couples TRBV6-6 to TRBJ2-3, with TRBD1 matching 12 bases. V gave up 3 bases and J gave up 3 bases; unmatched junction bases: 4. CDR3 length: 16 residues. Germline V gene data show CDR1 as MNHNY and CDR2 as SVGAGI (reference sequence). CDR3 protein: CASSYSGQGATDTQYF. The CDR3 coding sequence is TGTGCCAGCAGTTATTCGGGACAGGGGGCGACAGATACGCAGTATTTT.

This sequence joins TRBV4-1 and TRBJ2-7; D gene unclear. The CDR3 has 14 residues. V gave up 2 bases and J gave up 3 bases, with 11 bases separating them. Germline V gives CDR1 MGHRA, CDR2 YSYEKL. CDR3 DNA sequence: TGCGCCAGCAGCCAAACGGAGCTGGGCTACGAGCAGTACTTC. Protein sequence: CASSQTELGYEQYF.

This clonotype was recorded once. V gene TRBV9 combines with J gene TRBJ1-2, with unresolved D. Germline V lookup: CDR1 SGDLS, CDR2 YYNGEE. The CDR3 is 13 amino acids. V was trimmed by 5 bases and J by 8 bases, leaving 16 bases between them. The CDR3 bases are TGTGCCAGCAGTGAGGCCCCAGCCCTAGGCTACACCTTC. Translation: CASSEAPALGYTF.

The rearrangement links TRBV28 to TRBJ1-1; maybe TRBD1 (6 bases). CDR3 length equals 19 residues. Looked up from germline, CDR1 is MDHEN and CDR2 is SYDVKM. The ends were cut back, 5 bases at V and 2 bases at J, with 27 bases in the middle. CDR3 sequence: CASSPIWGRQADSNTEAFF. The DNA for the CDR3 is TGTGCCAGCAGTCCGATATGGGGGAGACAGGCGGATTCTAACACTGAAGCTTTCTTT.

This clonotype was detected ten times or more. The CDR3 loop reads CASSQERVSEAFF. As DNA, the CDR3 is TGTGCCAGCAGCCAAGAGCGCGTCTCTGAAGCTTTCTTT. The J gene is TRBJ1-1, the V gene TRBV14; D is unclear. Trimming stripped 0 bases from V and 6 bases from J, with 8 bases between. CDR1 is SGHDN, CDR2 FVKESK, per germline. This CDR3 is built from 13 residues.

The V and J genes are TRBV20-1 and TRBJ2-5; the match to TRBD2 covers 8 bases. Germline V lookup: CDR1 DFQATT, CDR2 SNEGSKA (reference sequence). The length of the CDR3 is 14 residues. With 6 bases clipped from V and 3 bases from J, the junction kept 9 bases outside the gene matches. The CDR3 region is CSAHGGEGEETQYF. The DNA for the CDR3 is TGCAGTGCCCACGGGGGGGAGGGAGAAGAGACCCAGTACTTC.

This clonotype appeared a few times. J is TRBJ1-6 and V is TRBV12-3 or TRBV12-4; the match to TRBD1 covers 9 bases. The CDR3 spans 16 residues. V was clipped by 1 base and J by 9 bases; unmatched bases: 7. As DNA, the CDR3 is TGTGCCAGCAGTTTAGAGACCGGGACAGGGTTTTCACCCCTCCACTTT. It translates to CASSLETGTGFSPLHF.

V is TRBV6-5 and J is TRBJ2-6; D is ambiguous. Between the trimmed V and J ends, which lost 4 bases and 0 bases, there was a span of 7 bases. Per germline, CDR1 MNHEY and CDR2 SVGAGI. The CDR3 consists of 15 residues. As DNA, the CDR3 is TGTGCCAGCAGTTTCGGAAGCTCTGGGGCCAACGTCCTGACTTTC. Amino acid sequence: CASSFGSSGANVLTF.

The V gene is TRBV10-3, the J gene TRBJ2-5, with no clear D. Looked up from germline, CDR1 is ENHRY and CDR2 is SYGVKD. V gave up 10 bases and J gave up 2 bases, with 11 bases separating them. This CDR3 is 12 amino acids long. CDR3 in amino acids: CATQPEQETQYF. CDR3 nucleotides: TGTGCCACCCAACCCGAGCAAGAGACCCAGTACTTC.

This clonotype occurred a few times. The V call is TRBV4-1, the J call TRBJ2-5; perhaps TRBD1 as D (5 bases). The ends were cut back, 1 base at V and 3 bases at J, with 12 bases in the middle. CDR3 length equals 15 residues. Germline V gene sequence: CDR1 MGHRA, CDR2 YSYEKL. The CDR3 DNA reads as TGCGCCAGCAGCCAAGGGCGCTACAGGAAAGAGACCCAGTACTTC. Translating it yields CASSQGRYRKETQYF.

Concerning this clonotype: At one end, the junction sequence differs from germline, possibly due to a read error. The gene calls are TRBV20-1 and TRBJ2-7; 13 nucleotides agree with TRBD2. The CDR3 runs 19 residues. Germline CDR1 is DFQATT and CDR2 is SNEGSKA (reference sequence). CDR3 DNA sequence: TGCAGTGCTAGAGGTCCTACGACTAGCGGGGGGACTAATTCCTACGGGCAGTACTTC. Translating gives CSARGPTTSGGTNSYGQYF.

This clonotype was seen only a few times. This chain uses TRBV27 with TRBJ2-7; 7 nucleotides align to TRBD2. The CDR3 sequence is 14 residues long. Germline V gives CDR1 MNHEY, CDR2 SMNVEV (reference sequence). V shed 5 bases, J shed 0 bases, and the junction held 4 bases outside the gene matches. The CDR3 DNA reads TGTGCCAGCAGTCAGCGGGACTACTCCTACGAGCAGTACTTC. It is translated as CASSQRDYSYEQYF.